What follows are 8 T cell receptor beta chains derived from one specimen sequenced in a study of identical twins. One entry per CDR3 protein results from TCRdb running MiXCR on the 5' RACE reads. Among approximately 1.8 million distinct CDR3 sequences listed, about 32% were seen once. The specimen was cord blood. The receptors derive from a newborn girl in good health.

The chain is built from TRBV12-3 or TRBV12-4 and TRBJ1-3; a possible D gene is TRBD1 (6 bases). V lost 3 bases, J lost 2 bases, and 14 bases lay in between. This CDR3 region has 16 residues. CDR3 protein: CASSLPGATTGNTIYF. CDR3 sequence (DNA): TGTGCCAGCAGTTTGCCGGGGGCCACCACTGGAAACACCATATATTTT.

The CDR3 DNA sequence: TGCAGTGCGGCAGGGGAGGGGGCAACTAATGAAAAACTGTTTTTT. It specifies CSAAGEGATNEKLFF. V gene TRBV20-1 combines with J gene TRBJ1-4; D may be TRBD1 (6 bases). Trimming pared 6 bases from V and 0 bases from J, leaving 14 bases between. This CDR3 contains 15 residues. Germline values: CDR1 DFQATT, CDR2 SNEGSKA (reference sequence).

This clonotype came up a few times. The chain has TRBV20-1 and TRBJ2-3; 9 positions match TRBD2. The CDR3 covers 11 residues. CDR1 and CDR2 (germline): DFQATT, SNEGSKA (reference sequence). The J segment lost 9 bases and the V segment lost 7 bases, leaving 5 bases of the junction unmatched. The DNA of the CDR3 is TGCAGTGGGCTAGCGGGGTCCACGCAGTATTTT. Translating gives CSGLAGSTQYF.

The V gene is TRBV20-1, the J gene TRBJ2-1; D gene ambiguous. Trimming pared 0 bases from V and 3 bases from J, leaving 6 bases between. CDR3 length: 13 amino acids. Germline V CDR1 and CDR2: DFQATT, SNEGSKA (reference sequence). The CDR3 loop reads CSARDGDYNEQFF. Here the CDR3 DNA reads TGCAGTGCTAGAGATGGGGACTACAATGAGCAGTTCTTC.

The J gene is TRBJ2-1, the V gene TRBV5-6, with 9 bases identical to TRBD2. The J call may be faulty, since TRBJ2-7 better matches the DNA end. This CDR3 comprises 17 residues. Germline values: CDR1 SGHDT, CDR2 YYEEEE. CDR3 DNA: TGTGCCAGCAGCTACCGACTAGCGGTTAGCTCCTACAATGAGCAGTACTTC. Translating it yields CASSYRLAVSSYNEQYF.

The rearrangement links TRBV3-1 to TRBJ1-2, with a tentative D call TRBD1 (6 bases). The CDR3 is 18 amino acids. Germline assignment: CDR1 LGHDT and CDR2 YNNKEL (reference sequence). Trimming removed 5 bases at V and 5 bases at J, with 27 bases between. CDR3 amino acids: CASSFSSQGQGGLYGYTF. In DNA form, the CDR3 reads TGTGCCAGCAGCTTCAGCTCCCAGGGTCAAGGGGGATTATATGGCTACACCTTC.

The chain employs TRBV27 and TRBJ1-5; TRBD1 is a possible D gene (6 bases). The V gene's germline CDR1 is MNHEY and CDR2 SMNVEV (reference sequence). The CDR3 loop spans 15 amino acids. The V end was cut by 5 bases, the J end by 4 bases, with 15 bases between. The CDR3, as DNA: TGTGCCAGCAGTCCAAGGGGGGGGCCGAATCAGCCCCAGCATTTT. This gives the protein CASSPRGGPNQPQHF.

This clonotype has at least ten counts. At one end, the junction sequence differs from germline, possibly due to a read error. This chain links TRBV5-1 with TRBJ2-7; D is possibly TRBD2 (5 bases). CDR3 length: 13 amino acids. Germline CDR1 and CDR2: SGHRS and YFSETQ. The CDR3 sequence: CASSLSGNNEQYF. The DNA of the CDR3 is TGTGCCAGCAGCTTGTCCGGGAACAATGAGCAGTACTTC.